This T cell receptor (beta chain) was documented in a study of blood T cell repertoires in COVID-19. The CDR3 runs 15 residues. V was clipped by 4 bases and J by 3 bases; unmatched bases: 4. CDR1 and CDR2 from the germline V gene are SGDLS and YYNGEE. Profiling relied on immunoSEQ multiplex PCR, and the TCRdb table lists in-frame clones only, not all of them. The table lists some 190,000 clones, roughly nine tenths of them singletons. The chain recombines TRBV9 with TRBJ2-5; 12 nucleotides line up with TRBD2. The sequence was collected from a man younger than 45 with acute or convalescent COVID-19. The source material was peripheral blood. DNA for the CDR3: TGTGCCAGCAGCAACCGACTAGCGGGAGAAGAGACCCAGTACTTC. Protein: CASSNRLAGEETQYF.